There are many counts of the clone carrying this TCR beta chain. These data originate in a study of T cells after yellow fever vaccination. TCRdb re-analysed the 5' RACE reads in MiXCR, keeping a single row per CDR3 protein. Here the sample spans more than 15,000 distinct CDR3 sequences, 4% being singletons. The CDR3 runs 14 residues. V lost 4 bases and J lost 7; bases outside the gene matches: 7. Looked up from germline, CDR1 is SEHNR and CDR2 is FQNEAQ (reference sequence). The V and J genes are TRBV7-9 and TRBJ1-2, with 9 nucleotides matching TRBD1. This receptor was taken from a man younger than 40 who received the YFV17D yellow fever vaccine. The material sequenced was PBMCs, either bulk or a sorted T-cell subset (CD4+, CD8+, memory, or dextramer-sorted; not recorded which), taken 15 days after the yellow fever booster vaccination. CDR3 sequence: CASSSSTGGVGYTF. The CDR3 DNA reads TGTGCCAGCAGCTCCTCCACAGGGGGCGTTGGCTACACCTTC.